This T cell receptor (beta chain) was profiled in a study of T cell repertoires in cytomegalovirus infection (dated by TCRdb to the late 2010s). General notes on the study: The peptide stimulations were aimed at well-studied HLA-B-restricted epitopes as well as recently identified HLA-C-restricted CMV epitopes, whose presentation resists viral immunomodulation. Donor HLA type was relevant to the analysis, as public TCR beta signatures indicated carriage of CMV infection together with the matching HLA type.

This clonotype has a handful of counts. Its antigen target is currently unknown. Per-nucleotide qualities are absent, and no much larger clonotype sits a single base away. CDR1 and CDR2 (SGHVS, FQNEAQ) derive from the germline V gene. The CDR3, from cysteine to phenylalanine, totals 17 residues. Solely the CDR3 DNA is kept, with 51 bases framed from the first base. The germline V and J ends show losses of 5 bases and 2 bases respectively, and no gene match explains 7 bases of the junction. What the treatment or condition label conveys for this sample: in vitro stimulation with specific CMV peptide epitopes to enrich CMV-specific T cells. TCRdb names Illumina HiSeq 1500 as the instrument used. TCRdb handled the public reads itself, with Q25 trimming in fastp and clone calling in MiXCR, and kept productive beta chains. Each CDR3 protein appears once, grouped with its most common genes and DNA. Recorded for this sample are roughly 920,000 distinct CDR3 sequences; around 29% of them occurred a single time. In total, the top ten clones hold over 12% of the sample.

Broader findings and caveats from the paper: The ex vivo response was dominated by HLA-C-restricted CMV-specific TCR beta clonotypes, which also provided the single most frequent clonotype in two of eight donors. In both this cohort and an independent roughly 360-donor cohort, the cumulative frequency of public TCR beta family members distinguished carriers of CMV infection plus the relevant HLA type.

This clonotype originated in a human donor in good health (CMV status not recorded). Some clones in this sample may be carry-over from other donors' samples. The specimen was cultured CD8+ T cells from PBMCs, collected from culture after CMV antigen stimulation. This receptor chain uses TRBV7-8 and TRBJ2-5; TRBD2 aligns with 14 central bases. CDR3 reads: CASSQGTSGGWQETQYF. DNA sequence: TGTGCCAGCAGCCAAGGGACTAGCGGGGGCTGGCAAGAGACCCAGTACTTC. The reference TRBV7-8 and TRBJ2-5 proteins fill in what lies around the CDR3, so the full variable domain reads GAGVSQSPRYKVAKRGQDVALRCDPISGHVSLFWYQQALGQGPEFLTYFQNEAQLDKSGLPSDRFFAERPEGSVSTLKIQRTQQEDSAVYLCASSQGTSGGWQETQYFGPGTRLLVL.